This TCR beta chain comes out of a study of shared clonotypes between healthy human individuals. Germline loops: CDR1 SGHAT, CDR2 FQNNGV. V trimming: 4 bases; J trimming: 2 bases; junction bases outside the gene matches: 4. CDR3 length: 15 residues. Method: immunoSEQ multiplex PCR; TCRdb's copy keeps in-frame clones and lacks some. The sample records roughly 2.5 million clones, 90% to 95% being singletons. The source is a man younger than 35 in good health. The sample comprised naive CD4+ T cells sorted from blood. Subset specified: CD45RA+ positively selected. The chain carries TRBV11-2 and TRBJ2-1, with 8 bases that match TRBD2. The CDR3 sequence: CASSWSGGTYNEQFF. DNA for the CDR3: TGTGCCAGCAGCTGGAGCGGGGGAACCTACAATGAGCAGTTCTTC.